The 29 T cell receptor beta chains below come from one sample, sequenced in a study of T-cell reconstitution after alpha-beta-depleted transplantation in children (dated by TCRdb to the mid-2010s). The library was prepared using PCR. The instrument given in TCRdb is Illumina HiSeq 2500. TCR libraries were prepared with molecular barcoding, using unique molecular identifiers to normalize TCRbeta repertoire quantification. TCRdb applied fastp at Q25 and MiXCR to the public reads, then kept only in-frame beta chains. A single entry per CDR3 protein holds the most common genes and DNA from its merged rows. The sample table holds about 440,000 distinct CDR3 sequences, of which roughly two fifths were seen once. 27% of the sample goes to the ten largest clones. This sample's treatment or condition label indicates: allogeneic hematopoietic cell transplantation with graft depleted of TCRalphabeta T cells and CD19 B cells.

Here the sequenced sample was PBMCs, taken before TCRalphabeta/CD19-depleted stem cell transplant. Every receptor here comes from a girl aged 2 to 10 with aplastic anemia, due to receive a stem cell transplant.

With respect to this clonotype: This sequence may be a read error, since a much larger clone differs from it by one base. The CDR3 does not close with the conserved phenylalanine or tryptophan, likely indicating a read error. V and J are TRBV29-1 and TRBJ2-5; D is unclear. Per germline, CDR1 SQVTM and CDR2 ANQGSEA. The length of the CDR3 is 12 residues. Trimming pared 3 bases from V and 5 bases from J, leaving 10 bases between. The CDR3 sequence is CSVDALRETQYL. Here the CDR3 DNA reads TGCAGCGTTGATGCCTTGCGCGAGACCCAGTACTTA.

This clonotype has a count of ten or more. J is TRBJ2-7 and V is TRBV20-1; the D gene is possibly TRBD1 (8 bases). The germline V gene encodes CDR1 DFQATT and CDR2 SNEGSKA (reference sequence). V was trimmed by 2 bases and J by 6 bases, leaving 20 bases between them. This CDR3 has 15 residues. The CDR3 coding sequence is TGCAGTGCTAGATCCCCTACAGGGGGGGCTAGCGAGCAGTACTTC. It encodes CSARSPTGGASEQYF.

J is TRBJ2-5 and V is TRBV9; D perhaps matches TRBD2 (6 bases). Germline loops: CDR1 SGDLS, CDR2 YYNGEE. The CDR3 has 16 amino acids. Trimming removed 2 bases at V and 1 base at J, with 15 bases between. CDR3 DNA: TGTGCCAGCAGCGTCGGGGTCGTAGCGGTCCAAGAGACCCAGTACTTC. Amino acids: CASSVGVVAVQETQYF.

The chain carries TRBV4-1 and TRBJ2-7; D is perhaps TRBD1 (5 bases). The CDR3 runs to 13 residues. Germline assignment: CDR1 MGHRA and CDR2 YSYEKL. V gave up 4 bases and J gave up 2 bases, with 9 bases separating them. The CDR3 sequence is CASSPGFAYEQYF. CDR3 bases: TGCGCCAGCAGCCCAGGGTTCGCCTACGAGCAGTACTTC.

The chain links TRBV2 to TRBJ1-1, with 10 bases that match TRBD1. The germline gives CDR1 SNHLY, CDR2 FYNNEI. The CDR3 is 13 residues long. J gave up 4 bases and V 8 bases, and 4 bases lay outside the gene matches. The CDR3 region has the DNA TGTGCCAGCGGGGACAGGGGACGCACTGAAGCTTTCTTT. It specifies CASGDRGRTEAFF.

The chain combines TRBV27 with TRBJ1-1, with 7 bases matching TRBD1. The CDR3 is 16 residues long. Germline assignment: CDR1 MNHEY and CDR2 SMNVEV (reference sequence). V trimming: 2 bases; J trimming: 0 bases; junction bases outside the gene matches: 6. Here the CDR3 DNA reads TGTGCCAGCAGTTTAACATCAGGGGGGTTGAACACTGAAGCTTTCTTT. It is translated as CASSLTSGGLNTEAFF.

This clonotype was observed at least ten times. The V gene is TRBV6-5, the J gene TRBJ2-1; TRBD2 agrees at 10 bases. Germline loops: CDR1 MNHEY, CDR2 SVGAGI. J was trimmed by 4 bases and V by 0 bases; bases with no gene match: 6. The CDR3 spans 17 residues. The DNA for the CDR3 is TGTGCCAGCAGTTACTCCCCAGCGGGAGGGGTGTACAATGAGCAGTTCTTC. Translating it yields CASSYSPAGGVYNEQFF.

The V and J genes are TRBV5-1 and TRBJ1-2, with 9 bases aligning to TRBD1. V lost 0 bases, J lost 10 bases, and 10 bases stayed unmatched. Germline lookup yields CDR1 SGHRS and CDR2 YFSETQ. The CDR3 loop spans 15 amino acids. The CDR3 bases are TGCGCCAGCAGCTTGGGGCCGGGACAGGGCTTTGACTACACCTTC. This gives the protein CASSLGPGQGFDYTF.

In its sample, this clonotype was seen a few times. The rearrangement joins TRBV5-1 to TRBJ2-5, with unresolved D. V was clipped by 0 bases and J by 4 bases, with 10 bases between them. The CDR3 totals 14 residues. Germline loops: CDR1 SGHRS, CDR2 YFSETQ. In DNA form, the CDR3 reads TGCGCCAGCAGCTTGGCTCACGGCCGAGAGACCCAGTACTTC. Translated: CASSLAHGRETQYF.

This chain joins TRBV28 and TRBJ2-7; possible D gene TRBD1, 5 bases. The CDR3 spans 11 residues. The V gene's germline CDR1 is MDHEN and CDR2 SYDVKM. Trimming left V 6 bases short and J 9 bases short, with 12 bases between. The CDR3 nucleotides read TGTGCCAGCAGCCCAGGGTCGGGGCAGTACTTC. Translating it yields CASSPGSGQYF.

This chain joins TRBV28 and TRBJ2-3; TRBD2 aligns across 9 bases. The CDR3 length is 16 residues. The V and J ends lost 3 bases and 2 bases, in that order; junction bases with no gene match: 6. Per germline, CDR1 MDHEN and CDR2 SYDVKM. This CDR3 is CASSLLRGGTTDTQYF. CDR3 nucleotides: TGTGCCAGCAGTTTGTTGCGGGGGGGCACCACAGATACGCAGTATTTT.

This clonotype is termed medium-sized. The V and J genes are TRBV29-1 and TRBJ1-5, with a weak D call TRBD1 (5 bases). This CDR3 contains 13 residues. Germline V gene data show CDR1 as SQVTM and CDR2 as ANQGSEA. V was pared by 6 bases and J by 3 bases, with 12 bases between. As DNA, the CDR3 is TGCAGCGTGTCCCAGGGACTCAATCAGCCCCAGCATTTT. This sequence encodes CSVSQGLNQPQHF.

This clonotype was picked up one time. The chain is built from TRBV10-2 and TRBJ2-3; 11 bases line up with TRBD2. The ends lost 7 bases at V and 5 bases at J; junction bases unmatched: 8. The germline V gene has CDR1 WSHSY and CDR2 SAAADI. The CDR3 is 15 residues long. The CDR3 protein is CASNLAGGGGDTQYF. The CDR3, as DNA: TGCGCCAGCAACCTAGCGGGAGGAGGTGGAGATACGCAGTATTTT.

This clonotype has a handful of counts. The chain has TRBV6-1 and TRBJ2-1; D is unresolved. The germline gives CDR1 MNHNS, CDR2 SASEGT. This CDR3 contains 12 residues. Trimming removed 7 bases at V and 1 base at J, with 5 bases between. CDR3 in amino acids: CASTFSYNEQFF. DNA of the CDR3: TGTGCCAGCACCTTTTCCTACAATGAGCAGTTCTTC.

Points on this clonotype: A read error may account for a junction end that differs from germline. The genes are TRBV5-1 and TRBJ1-1; TRBD1 aligns across 7 bases. CDR3 size: 12 residues. CDR1 is SGHRS, CDR2 YFSETQ, per germline. This CDR3 is CASSTGQSKEIF. In nucleotides, the CDR3 is TGCGCCAGCAGTACGGGACAGAGTAAAGAGATCTTT.

This clonotype was recorded many times. The V gene is TRBV20-1, the J gene TRBJ2-1, with 7 bases that match TRBD2. CDR1 is DFQATT, CDR2 SNEGSKA, per germline (reference sequence). V shed 5 bases and J 3 bases; nucleotides not matched to a gene: 10. The CDR3 length is 15 residues. The CDR3 loop is CSAETSIAFYNEQFF. The CDR3 DNA follows: TGCAGTGCTGAGACTAGCATAGCCTTCTACAATGAGCAGTTCTTC.

The chain combines TRBV6-5 with TRBJ2-7, with 7 bases aligning to TRBD2. Germline values: CDR1 MNHEY, CDR2 SVGAGI. The V segment lost 4 bases and the J segment 3 bases; nucleotides outside the gene matches: 9. The CDR3 has 15 amino acids. The CDR3 protein is CASSSAGVFFYEQYF. In DNA form, the CDR3 reads TGTGCCAGCAGTTCCGCGGGGGTTTTTTTCTACGAGCAGTACTTC.

This clonotype was detected a few times. The V call is TRBV5-6, the J call TRBJ2-1, with D perhaps given as TRBD1 or TRBD2 (5 bases each). The V gene lost 2 bases and the J gene lost 0 bases, with 15 bases spanning the gap. CDR3 length: 17 amino acids. Germline loops: CDR1 SGHDT, CDR2 YYEEEE. DNA for the CDR3: TGTGCCAGCAGCTTCGGGACGGGTGTGAGCTCCTACAATGAGCAGTTCTTC. This translates into CASSFGTGVSSYNEQFF.

V usage is TRBV15 and J usage is TRBJ2-1; D perhaps matches TRBD2 (5 bases). This CDR3 has 14 amino acids. Germline V gene data show CDR1 as LNHNV and CDR2 as YYDKDF (reference sequence). V was cut by 5 bases and J by 8 bases, with 16 bases left in between. The CDR3 here is CATSRGFSADEQFF. The DNA for the CDR3 is TGTGCCACCAGCCGGGGTTTTAGCGCCGATGAGCAGTTCTTC.

This chain joins TRBV29-1 and TRBJ2-1; TRBD2 agrees at 16 bases. Germline CDR1 and CDR2: SQVTM and ANQGSEA. V gave up 7 bases and J gave up 7 bases; unmatched junction bases: 7. This CDR3 is 15 amino acids long. Here the CDR3 DNA reads TGCAGCGCTGGGACTAGCGGGAGGGCCGATAATGAGCAGTTCTTC. Translating it yields CSAGTSGRADNEQFF.

This clonotype has at least ten counts. The gene calls are TRBV12-3 or TRBV12-4 and TRBJ2-1; D unclear. The ends were cut back, 3 bases at V and 1 base at J, with 7 bases in the middle. This CDR3 is built from 14 residues. Written as DNA, the CDR3 is TGTGCCAGCAGTTTTGACGGATCCTACAATGAGCAGTTCTTC. It encodes CASSFDGSYNEQFF.

This chain uses TRBV13 with TRBJ2-7, with 7 positions matching TRBD2. Looked up from germline, CDR1 is PRHDT and CDR2 is FYEKMQ (reference sequence). Trimming cost V 0 bases and J 2 bases; bases outside gene matches: 10. This CDR3 region has 17 residues. The chain's CDR3 is CASSLGPVWGTTYEQYF. The DNA of the CDR3 is TGTGCCAGCAGCTTAGGACCGGTGTGGGGGACTACCTACGAGCAGTACTTC.

This clonotype was counted many times. The CDR3 bases are TGTGCCAGCACCCGACAGGGCCGGAATCAGCCCCAGCATTTT. Amino acids: CASTRQGRNQPQHF. The chain employs TRBV28 and TRBJ1-5; 7 positions match TRBD1. This CDR3 spans 14 amino acids. Germline CDR1 and CDR2: MDHEN and SYDVKM. J gave up 4 bases and V 7 bases, and 7 bases lay outside the gene matches.

The chain combines TRBV12-3 or TRBV12-4 with TRBJ2-3; TRBD2 aligns across 11 bases. The trim removed 6 bases at V and 1 base at J, leaving 6 bases unmatched. The CDR3 totals 16 residues. CDR3 in DNA: TGTGCCAGCAGCCTTGCGGGACTAGCGGGCACAGATACGCAGTATTTT. It codes for CASSLAGLAGTDTQYF.

This clonotype was seen more than once but under ten times. Here the CDR3 reads CASSSGGSANTGELFF. The CDR3 DNA reads as TGTGCCAGCAGCTCCGGGGGGTCCGCGAACACCGGGGAGCTGTTTTTT. The chain carries TRBV7-3 and TRBJ2-2, with 7 bases that match TRBD2. V was pared by 4 bases and J by 0 bases, with 5 bases of the junction left unmatched. The length of the CDR3 is 16 residues. The germline V gene has CDR1 SGHTA and CDR2 FQGTGA.

J is TRBJ2-1 and V is TRBV12-3 or TRBV12-4; 7 bases match TRBD2. This CDR3 contains 16 residues. V was pared by 2 bases and J by 0 bases, with 4 bases of the junction left unmatched. The CDR3 sequence: CASSLFPSGSYNEQFF. DNA of the CDR3: TGTGCCAGCAGTTTATTCCCTAGCGGCTCCTACAATGAGCAGTTCTTC.

This clonotype has at least ten counts. This chain uses TRBV28 with TRBJ2-5; D ambiguous. CDR1 MDHEN and CDR2 SYDVKM come from the germline V gene. This CDR3 has 14 amino acids. Deletions cut 3 bases from V and 4 bases from J, with 12 bases between. DNA of the CDR3: TGTGCCAGCAGTTTGGGCCTGGGGATAGAGACCCAGTACTTC. It specifies CASSLGLGIETQYF. The variable domain in full, with the rest retrieved from reference TRBV28 and TRBJ2-5, is DVKVTQSSRYLVKRTGEKVFLECVQDMDHENMFWYRQDPGLGLRLIYFSYDVKMKEKGDIPEGYSVSREKKERFSLILESASTNQTSMYLCASSLGLGIETQYFGPGTRLLVL.

This clonotype was observed a few times. The V gene is TRBV19, the J gene TRBJ2-7; TRBD2 aligns across 14 bases. Losses at the gene ends were 3 bases for V and 3 bases for J; bases not matched to a gene: 1. Germline V CDR1 and CDR2: LNHDA, SQIVND (reference sequence). CDR3 length: 15 residues. CDR3 in DNA: TGTGCCAGTAGTATTGGACTAGCGGGAGGCTACGAGCAGTACTTC. Translated, it gives CASSIGLAGGYEQYF.

In this sample, this clonotype turned up a few times. V usage is TRBV30 and J usage is TRBJ2-7; D unclear. Trimming shortened V by 2 bases and J by 2 bases, and 10 bases separated the two germline ends. The CDR3 has 13 amino acids. Germline V gene lookup returns CDR1 GTSNPN and CDR2 SVGIG (reference sequence). CDR3 amino acids: CAWSYGIAYEQYF. In DNA form, the CDR3 reads TGTGCCTGGAGTTATGGGATAGCCTACGAGCAGTACTTC.